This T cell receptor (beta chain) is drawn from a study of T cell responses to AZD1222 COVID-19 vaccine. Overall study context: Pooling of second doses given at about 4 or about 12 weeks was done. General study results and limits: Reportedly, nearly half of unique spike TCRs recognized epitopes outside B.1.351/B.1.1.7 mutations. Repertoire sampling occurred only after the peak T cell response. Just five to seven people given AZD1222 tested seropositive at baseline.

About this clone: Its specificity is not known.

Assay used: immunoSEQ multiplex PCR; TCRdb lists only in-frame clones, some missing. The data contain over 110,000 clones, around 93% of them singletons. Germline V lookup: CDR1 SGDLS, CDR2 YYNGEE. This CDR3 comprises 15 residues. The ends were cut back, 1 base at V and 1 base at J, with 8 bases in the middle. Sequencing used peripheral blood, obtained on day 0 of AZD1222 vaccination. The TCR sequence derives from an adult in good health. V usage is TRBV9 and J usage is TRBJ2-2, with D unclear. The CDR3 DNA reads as TGTGCCAGCAGCGTATTGCAGGAGAACACCGGGGAGCTGTTTTTT. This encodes CASSVLQENTGELFF.